This entry lists 13 T cell receptor beta chains sequenced from one sample in a study of T cell repertoires in cytomegalovirus infection (dated by TCRdb to between 2019 and 2020). Instrument used: Illumina HiSeq 1500. Starting from the raw public reads, TCRdb applied fastp trimming at Q25, assembled clones with MiXCR and retained in-frame beta chains. Merged by CDR3 protein, the rows form single entries marked with the most common genes and DNA. Present in this sample are some 440,000 distinct CDR3 sequences, roughly 30% of which were seen just once. The ten largest clonotypes hold roughly an eighth of the sample. Source material: PBMCs. The receptors here all came from a human donor in good health (CMV status not recorded). Some clones in this sample may be carry-over from other donors' samples.

This rearrangement joins TRBV4-3 to TRBJ1-1, with 9 nucleotides matching TRBD1. This CDR3 region has 20 residues. Unmatched junction bases numbered 18, after V lost 0 bases and J lost 4 bases. Germline V CDR1 and CDR2: LGHNA, YSLEER. CDR3 region: CASSQDLPGQGRLTSTEAFF. CDR3 sequence (DNA): TGCGCCAGCAGCCAAGACCTCCCGGGACAGGGACGGTTAACGAGCACTGAAGCTTTCTTT.

This clonotype appeared many times. Written as DNA, the CDR3 is TGTGCCAGCAGCCCCAGGACTAGCGGGGGACATTACAATGAGCAGTTCTTC. Its translation: CASSPRTSGGHYNEQFF. This chain joins TRBV7-2 and TRBJ2-1; 13 nucleotides agree with TRBD2. The CDR3 is 17 residues long. The ends lost 5 bases at V and 4 bases at J; junction bases unmatched: 8. Per germline, CDR1 SGHTA and CDR2 FQGNSA.

Only a few counts were recorded for this clonotype. The J gene is TRBJ2-7, the V gene TRBV4-3, with a tentative D call TRBD1 (5 bases). With 3 bases removed from V and 3 bases from J, the gap between germline ends came to 9 bases. The germline V gene encodes CDR1 LGHNA and CDR2 YSLEER. This CDR3 contains 13 residues. The CDR3 protein is CASSQTDYYEQYF. The CDR3 nucleotides are TGCGCCAGCAGCCAGACAGATTACTACGAGCAGTACTTC.

This clonotype occurred a few times. The chain links TRBV4-2 to TRBJ1-1, with D possibly matching TRBD1 (6 bases). The CDR3 length is 17 residues. V was clipped by 7 bases and J by 0 bases, with 21 bases between them. CDR1 LGHNA and CDR2 YNFKEQ come from the germline V gene. The CDR3, as DNA: TGTGCCAGCACCCACGCCAGGGGTATGGGGGTGAACACTGAAGCTTTCTTT. It translates to CASTHARGMGVNTEAFF.

The chain recombines TRBV9 with TRBJ2-7, with TRBD2 identical over 9 bases. This CDR3 is built from 15 residues. Trimming removed 3 bases from V and 4 bases from J; junction bases left unmatched: 8. CDR1 and CDR2 (germline): SGDLS, YYNGEE. The CDR3, as DNA: TGTGCCAGCAGCGCCGGGCCCAGCGGGGGGTACGAGCAGTACTTC. Encoded protein: CASSAGPSGGYEQYF. The full variable domain, with the rest looked up from reference TRBV9 and TRBJ2-7, is DSGVTQTPKHLITATGQRVTLRCSPRSGDLSVYWYQQSLDQGLQFLIQYYNGEERAKGNILERFSAQQFPDLHSELNLSSLELGDSALYFCASSAGPSGGYEQYFGPGTRLTVT.

This rearrangement joins TRBV6-1 to TRBJ2-7; no definite D call. This CDR3 is built from 12 residues. Trimming removed 8 bases at V and 4 bases at J, with 12 bases between. Germline loops: CDR1 MNHNS, CDR2 SASEGT. This chain's CDR3 is CASETTVYEQYF. The CDR3 coding sequence is TGTGCCAGCGAGACGACGGTTTACGAGCAGTACTTC.

The V call is TRBV5-1, the J call TRBJ2-7; D uncertain. Germline CDR1 SGHRS, CDR2 YFSETQ. The CDR3 is made up of 14 amino acids. V lost 0 bases and J lost 3, with 10 bases in between. The CDR3 reads CASSLAVGHYEQYF. The CDR3 nucleotides are TGCGCCAGCAGCTTGGCCGTGGGTCACTACGAGCAGTACTTC. Full variable domain (rest looked up from reference TRBV5-1 and TRBJ2-7): KAGVTQTPRYLIKTRGQQVTLSCSPISGHRSVSWYQQTPGQGLQFLFEYFSETQRNKGNFPGRFSGRQFSNSRSEMNVSTLELGDSALYLCASSLAVGHYEQYFGPGTRLTVT.

The gene calls are TRBV12-3 or TRBV12-4 and TRBJ1-3; unclear D gene. Trimming cost V 5 bases and J 2 bases, with 10 bases left between them. The CDR3 runs 14 residues. CDR3 bases: TGTGCCAGCAGTCTGATCGAAGCTGGAAACACCATATATTTT. Translation: CASSLIEAGNTIYF.

Notes on this clonotype: One end of the junction varies from germline; a read error may be responsible. This rearrangement joins TRBV6-6 to TRBJ2-7; 7 nucleotides agree with TRBD1. Per the germline V gene, CDR1 is MNHNY and CDR2 is SVGAGI (reference sequence). The CDR3 is 15 residues long. The CDR3 nucleotides are TGTGCCAGCAGCTGGACAGGCAAGAGCTCCTACGAGCAGGACTTC. It translates to CASSWTGKSSYEQDF.

This clonotype was observed a few times. The gene calls are TRBV20-1 and TRBJ1-6; 7 positions agree with TRBD1. V shed 5 bases and J 10 bases; nucleotides not matched to a gene: 8. Germline assignment: CDR1 DFQATT and CDR2 SNEGSKA (reference sequence). The CDR3 consists of 13 residues. The CDR3, as DNA: TGCAGTGCTGGAACAGGGGTGGGCTCACCCCTCCACTTT. Translation: CSAGTGVGSPLHF.

This chain uses TRBV27 with TRBJ1-1; D is possibly TRBD1 (5 bases). Trimming removed 8 bases from V and 4 bases from J, with 11 bases in between. Germline V gives CDR1 MNHEY, CDR2 SMNVEV (reference sequence). There are 12 residues in the CDR3. CDR3 coding DNA: TGTGCCAGCCTAAGGGGAACCACTGAAGCTTTCTTT. Protein sequence: CASLRGTTEAFF.

This clonotype was counted ten times or more. The chain recombines TRBV12-3 or TRBV12-4 with TRBJ1-5; D is uncertain. Trimming pared 3 bases from V and 5 bases from J, leaving 14 bases between. The CDR3 has 15 amino acids. Here the CDR3 DNA reads TGTGCCAGCAGTTTTAAGGGAGGGCGGGATCAGCCCCAGCATTTT. It codes for CASSFKGGRDQPQHF.

The chain employs TRBV14 and TRBJ2-5; D gene uncertain. The CDR3 is 13 residues long. Trimming stripped 2 bases from V and 2 bases from J, with 6 bases between. Germline-derived CDR1 and CDR2 are SGHDN and FVKESK. Here the CDR3 reads CASSQNQQETQYF. As DNA, the CDR3 is TGTGCCAGCAGCCAAAACCAGCAAGAGACCCAGTACTTC.